This T cell receptor beta chain was identified during a study of blood T cell repertoires in COVID-19. Data came from immunoSEQ multiplex PCR; TCRdb stores just in-frame clones and leaves some out. The sample includes more than 300,000 clones, approximately 92% seen only once; the top ten take approximately 17%. CDR1 is LGHNA and CDR2 is YSLEER in the germline V gene. V lost 0 bases and J lost 11; bases outside the gene matches: 10. The CDR3 spans 15 residues. Sequencing was carried out using PBMCs or T cells enriched from blood (not recorded which). The source is a woman aged 25 to 39 who had recovered from COVID-19. The chain has TRBV4-3 and TRBJ1-1, with 9 positions matching TRBD1. The CDR3 spells CASSQDRGQGQEAFF. The CDR3 nucleotides read TGCGCCAGCAGCCAAGATCGTGGACAGGGGCAGGAGGCTTTCTTT.